This T cell receptor beta chain is drawn from a study of blood T cells in healthy people across ages. Donors gave roughly 9.1 milliliters of peripheral blood apiece. Every sample gave at least 5.5 micrograms of total RNA when it was extracted. Through a sample-barcoded 5' primer and a J-beta primer mix, a second PCR was run for 7 to 11 cycles. TCRdb reprocessed the 5' RACE reads with MiXCR, giving one entry per CDR3 protein. Counted here are about 690,000 distinct CDR3 sequences, around 43% occurring once; the ten biggest clones make up around 30%. The sequence came from a man older than 75 in good health. The sequenced sample consisted of blood.

CDR3 sequence (DNA): TGCGCCAGCAGTGCGGGTTTCACAGATACGCAGTATTTT. Translating gives CASSAGFTDTQYF. The chain couples TRBV10-1 to TRBJ2-3; D gene ambiguous. V shed 4 bases and J shed 2 bases, with 7 bases lying between them. The CDR3 runs to 13 residues. Germline loops: CDR1 WNHNN, CDR2 SYGVQD (reference sequence).